The following is a T cell receptor beta chain sequence with its context. The antigen is unknown. The source of the sample is a study of cytomegalovirus exposure and HLA in healthy donors. Study-wide background: Both the approximately 120 validation repertoires and the roughly 700 first-cohort repertoires used the same platform, as reported by a later analysis. General study results and limits: The tendency of first-cohort TCR clusters to co-occur in the 120 or so validation repertoires emerged from a later analysis. A list of more than 150 TCR beta chains associated with cytomegalovirus was given. According to reports, the classifier identified cytomegalovirus status with high specificity and sensitivity.

The J segment lost 1 base and the V segment lost 6 bases, leaving 4 bases of the junction unmatched. CDR1 is MNHNS and CDR2 is SASEGT in the germline V gene. The CDR3 has 15 amino acids. Sequencing used immunoSEQ multiplex PCR; TCRdb keeps in-frame clones, though not all of them. The data show approximately 130,000 clones, under 90% seen once. This sequence joins TRBV6-1 and TRBJ1-3; 9 bases map to TRBD1. The clonotype originates from a woman in her thirties in good health and CMV-seronegative. The sequenced sample consisted of PBMCs. The CDR3 here is CASRGDRGSGNTIYF. For the CDR3, the DNA is TGTGCCAGCAGGGGAGACAGGGGGTCTGGAAACACCATATATTTT.